The clone carrying this T cell receptor (beta chain) was seen repeatedly, ten times or more. Its antigen is not known. The CDR3 runs 16 residues. Germline values: CDR1 SGHAT, CDR2 FQNNGV. Trimming stripped 5 bases from V and 7 bases from J, with 21 bases between. These data belong to a study of tumor-infiltrating lymphocytes in primary liver carcinoma. Both RNA and DNA were isolated together from roughly 20-30 mg of bulk tissue that had not been sorted. Overall study results and limits: Tumors reached a significantly greater top-250-clone fraction than blood did (p = 0.039). Tumor-adjacent and tumor-blood pairs showed less overlap than tumor region pairs.

Starting from 500 ng of total RNA, TCR beta cDNA was produced with a primer in the constant region. Libraries for TCR beta were built through three nested multiplex PCR rounds, which together made up a slightly modified ARM-PCR procedure. The first two PCR rounds used TRBV1-TRBV30 primers with a Cbeta primer, nine to eleven cycles each. One entry per CDR3 protein, called by TCRdb with MiXCR from the multiplex PCR reads. This sample has about 100,000 distinct CDR3 sequences, with around 68% found just once. This sequence joins TRBV11-2 and TRBJ2-1; possible D gene TRBD2, 6 bases. This clonotype originated in a man in his forties or fifties with primary liver carcinoma and hepatitis B virus infection. Source material: tumor-adjacent normal liver tissue. CDR3 DNA sequence: TGTGCCAGCAGCACCCAAGGGGACTGGAGCAAGAATGAGCAGTTCTTC. Translated, it gives CASSTQGDWSKNEQFF.